This passage covers 4 T cell receptor beta chains from one sample sequenced in a study of cytomegalovirus exposure and HLA in healthy donors. PCR used 60 Vbeta primers and 13 Jbeta primers. This table comes from immunoSEQ multiplex PCR, and its TCRdb copy is limited to in-frame clones, with some not included. The sample consists of 140,000 to 150,000 clones, more than 7.5% of them appearing once. Sequencing used PBMCs. The receptor source for this set is a man aged 50-60 years in good health and CMV-seronegative.

A few counts support this clone. V usage is TRBV6-5 and J usage is TRBJ1-2, with 7 bases that match TRBD1. Germline CDR1 and CDR2: MNHEY and SVGAGI. The J segment lost 4 bases and the V segment lost 6 bases, leaving 8 bases of the junction unmatched. There are 14 residues in the CDR3. The CDR3: CASRADRPFYGYTF. In nucleotides, the CDR3 is TGTGCCAGCAGGGCGGACAGGCCCTTCTATGGCTACACCTTC.

Here the CDR3 reads CASSSGLGDTQYF. The CDR3 DNA reads TGTGCCAGCAGTTCAGGACTAGGAGATACGCAGTATTTT. The V call is TRBV27, the J call TRBJ2-3, with TRBD2 identical over 7 bases. The V gene end was trimmed by 4 bases and the J gene end by 5 bases; junction bases not matched to a gene: 3. CDR1 MNHEY and CDR2 SMNVEV come from the germline V gene (reference sequence). This CDR3 spans 13 amino acids.

This clone was observed a handful of times. This chain uses TRBV6-1 with TRBJ1-1; 9 bases align to TRBD1. This CDR3 has 17 amino acids. The V gene end was trimmed by 1 base and the J gene end by 1 base; junction bases not matched to a gene: 7. Per germline, CDR1 MNHNS and CDR2 SASEGT. The CDR3 loop reads CASSEEGETGGNTEAFF. CDR3 coding DNA: TGTGCCAGCAGTGAAGAAGGGGAGACAGGGGGGAACACTGAAGCTTTCTTT.

This clone showed up just a few times. The rearrangement uses TRBV29-1 and TRBJ2-1, with a tentative D call TRBD1 (7 bases). V shed 2 bases and J shed 9 bases, with 17 bases lying between them. Germline lookup yields CDR1 SQVTM and CDR2 ANQGSEA. This CDR3 is built from 14 residues. The CDR3 loop reads CSVEPPGGSGEQFF. CDR3 nucleotide sequence: TGCAGCGTTGAACCCCCAGGGGGGAGTGGTGAGCAGTTCTTC.